This TCR beta chain was identified during a study of regulatory T cells in long-lasting Graves disease (dated by TCRdb to about 2021). With respect to the entire study: Patients with newly diagnosed Graves' disease had been on antithyroid drugs for under 3 months. The study was conducted in China and was registered as a clinical trial. This study used TCR sequencing and RNA sequencing of peripheral blood to compare persistent Graves' disease patients against newly diagnosed Graves' disease patients. A total of roughly 35 samples were covered by TCR sequencing, comprising some 13 persistent and roughly 20 newly diagnosed Graves' disease patients.

This clonotype was counted ten times or more. Its antigen is not yet known. Base-call qualities are not available, and no considerably larger clone is one nucleotide away. Explained via the paper, the time point label denotes: newly diagnosed GD, antithyroid drugs for less than 3 months. For both TCR sequencing and RNA sequencing, RNA was extracted from PBMCs in TRIzol. The diagnosis of Graves' disease was made according to American Thyroid Association guidelines. Patients for the study were recruited at an endocrinology department in Xi'an, China. From each patient, around 9 milliliters of peripheral blood was collected into an EDTA anticoagulant tube. PBMCs were isolated by Ficoll Paque Plus density gradient separation without further T cell sorting. An Agilent 2100 Bioanalyzer and agarose gel were used to check RNA quality, and a NanoDrop 2000 was used to measure RNA concentration. The CDR3 holds 16 amino acids from the cysteine to the phenylalanine. The CDR3 DNA has 48 bases and is translated from base 1. V and J are truncated by 3 bases and 0 bases respectively, leaving an intervening sequence of 13 bases. Sequences SGDLS (CDR1) and YYNGEE (CDR2) are obtained from the germline V gene.

Libraries were prepared through multiplex PCR. The sequencer was an Illumina HiSeq 4000. iRepertoire HTBI primers and Arm-PCR amplification of CDR3 regions were used to construct TCR beta libraries. Before sequencing, the PCR products underwent gel purification. On the study's bioinformatics: Across samples, about 63 TRBV and 13 to 15 TRBJ segments were identified and used for gene usage analysis of CDR3 amino acid clonotypes. COPE and FqMerger were used to merge the filtered high-quality paired reads into contigs. BLAST was used to align contigs to IMGT TRBV, TRBD and TRBJ reference genes, with CDR3 defined following IMGT. Clonotypes above 0.1% frequency were classified as highly expanded clones. Shannon entropy was used to measure repertoire diversity, and the Gini coefficient was used to measure V-J evenness. A clonotype found in more than one individual was treated as public. TCRdb applied fastp at Q25 and MiXCR to the public reads, then kept only in-frame beta chains. Rows matching on CDR3 protein sequence are summarized as one entry with the most common DNA and genes. TCRdb's processing, not the authors', yielded these V and J calls. Here the sample has about 450,000 distinct CDR3 sequences; around 15% occur a single time. More than 15% of the sample goes to the ten largest clones.

The study at large found these results: Preferential use of TRBV28, TRBJ1-2 and TRBJ2-5 was observed in persistent disease, whereas TRBV20-1 and TRBJ2-1 were favored in newly diagnosed disease. Persistent patients shared more public clonotypes among themselves (over 2,500) than newly diagnosed patients did (about 970). Sequencing and analysis were limited to the TCR beta chain. As a limitation, the authors acknowledged that the small sample size may reduce accuracy. The study examined only peripheral blood because the primary lesion, thyroid tissue, could not be accessed. Compared with newly diagnosed patients, patients with persistent Graves' disease had lower TCR Shannon entropy and fewer highly expanded clones, which suggests clonal expansion.

Another study also made use of these data, one on T cells in Graves' hyperthyroidism and ophthalmopathy. The second study reports: Graves' hyperthyroidism was defined as stable when no progression to ophthalmopathy occurred over 18 months of follow-up. Hyperthyroidism patients were newly diagnosed, with disease duration under 2 months, and aged 18 to 65 years. Any patient with an uncontrolled infection, another autoimmune disease, pregnancy or lactation was excluded. Clinical symptoms, serum thyroxine and TRAb, thyroid ultrasound, and orbital computed tomography formed the basis for the diagnoses. A first-round RT-PCR of the TCR CDR3 used the HTBI primer set with the Qiagen OneStep RT-PCR kit. Most expanded thyroid clonotypes (frequency above 0.001) were also found in blood, which suggests that blood repertoires may mirror thyroid immune responses. A model built on a 13 V-J signature distinguished ophthalmopathy from stable hyperthyroidism, reaching about 88% sensitivity and around 81% specificity in cross-validation and 80%/75% in testing. In validation, the model predicted progression to ophthalmopathy with approximately 69% sensitivity and around 72% specificity, a median of about six months before onset. To identify distinguishing TCR V-J signatures, a discovery cohort of about 95 patients was used, comprising roughly 45 with Graves' ophthalmopathy and approximately 58 with stable Graves' hyperthyroidism. Prospective prediction of ophthalmopathy was tested in an independent validation cohort consisting of roughly 20 hyperthyroidism patients and some 17 patients who later progressed to ophthalmopathy. The 100 discovery patients were divided at random into training and test sets in a 7:3 ratio. In roughly six Graves' hyperthyroidism patients, the study also compared T-cell repertoires from thyroid tissue with T-cell repertoires from blood. After sampling, hyperthyroidism patients received methimazole starting at 30 mg daily, and ophthalmopathy patients received high-dose intravenous methylprednisolone. Libraries were constructed in a second round of multiplex PCR, after which size selection and purification were carried out. Paired-end sequencing of the libraries was performed with 100 bp reads on an Illumina HiSeq2000. SOAPnuke was used to process the raw data, throwing out any read that contained adapters or uncalled bases, had a mean Phred below 15, or lacked an exact constant-primer or identifier match. COPE v1.2.5 was used to merge high-quality paired reads, and clonotypes were defined as unique nucleotide sequences. MiTCR v1.1 was used to align the clonotypes against IMGT TRBV, TRBD and TRBJ reference segments. Analysis was restricted to V-J combinations with a frequency above 0.0001, which covered 98% to 99.2% of repertoires. A TCS score was defined as the ratio of F50 (clonal expansion) to E x V (chaos), with BLOSUM62-based TCRdist applied between CDR3 peptides within each V-J. Welch's t-statistics and random forest reduced fewer than 600 V-J features to 13, which were used in a naive Bayes classifier (R e1071). Sample size was not statistically predetermined, and blinding of investigators to group allocation was not performed. The paper reports TCR Vbeta CDR3 sequencing of 130 to 150 peripheral blood samples: approximately 41 ophthalmopathy, some 80 hyperthyroidism and 17 progressor patients.

The chain links TRBV9 with TRBJ2-1; no D gene call is confident. This sequence was found in a woman between 45 and 60 years old with Graves disease. Donor details come from another sample of the same person, matched by shared clones. The sequences come from peripheral blood mononuclear cells (PBMCs), collected at new diagnosis, from a patient treated with antithyroid drugs. For the CDR3, the sequence is CASSAHAGSSYNEQFF. The DNA is TGTGCCAGCAGCGCACATGCTGGAAGCTCCTACAATGAGCAGTTCTTC.